This passage covers 27 T cell receptor beta chains from one sample sequenced in a study of synovial regulatory T cells in juvenile arthritis. Study-level results: Compared with other blood Treg cells, inflammation-associated Treg cells had reduced TCR diversity.

No antigens are known for them. Clones were read by immunoSEQ multiplex PCR, and TCRdb kept only the in-frame ones, dropping some. This repertoire includes about 850 clones. Sequencing was performed on Treg cells from blood. The subset here: HLA-DR+ inflammation-associated blood Treg cells. These receptors all stem from a donor younger than 30 with juvenile idiopathic arthritis.

This clone is deemed medium-sized by its frequency. This chain connects TRBV5-4 to TRBJ2-1; the TRBD1 assignment by TCRdb is unverifiable without DNA. Germline CDR1 reads SGHNT; CDR2 reads YYREEE (reference sequence). The CDR3 sequence is 14 residues long. There is no recorded DNA. The CDR3 here is CASSRFPPQDEQFF.

The rearrangement joins TRBV28 to TRBJ2-7; the D gene TCRdb calls, TRBD2, cannot be checked with no DNA. CDR1 MDHEN and CDR2 SYDVKM come from the germline V gene. This CDR3 comprises 15 residues. This entry has no DNA. CDR3 residues: CASSLWGRGLYEQYF.

By frequency, this clone registers medium-sized. This chain connects TRBV7-3 to TRBJ2-6; no DNA is available, so the TRBD1 call from TCRdb remains unchecked. The CDR3 is 17 amino acids. No DNA has been recorded. Germline CDR1 is SGHTA and CDR2 is FQGTGA. The CDR3 reads CASSSRQQGSGANVLTF.

This clone is labeled medium-sized based on frequency. J is TRBJ1-1 and V is TRBV18. The germline V gene encodes CDR1 KGHSH and CDR2 LQKENI. CDR3 length equals 14 residues. No DNA is given. The chain's CDR3 is CASSPGAVNTEAFF.

This clone registers medium-sized (0.01 to 0.1%) by frequency. The chain is built from TRBV28 and TRBJ1-1; there is no DNA to check the TCRdb D call of TRBD1. The germline V gene encodes CDR1 MDHEN and CDR2 SYDVKM. This CDR3 has 16 amino acids. The record lacks a DNA sequence. The CDR3 sequence: CASSPLGGDPNTEAFF. Combining the CDR3 with reference TRBV28 and TRBJ1-1 gives the whole variable domain DVKVTQSSRYLVKRTGEKVFLECVQDMDHENMFWYRQDPGLGLRLIYFSYDVKMKEKGDIPEGYSVSREKKERFSLILESASTNQTSMYLCASSPLGGDPNTEAFFGQGTRLTVV.

The chain joins TRBV27 to TRBJ2-2; without DNA, the TCRdb call of TRBD2 cannot be checked. CDR1 is MNHEY, CDR2 SMNVEV, per germline (reference sequence). The CDR3 has 13 residues. This entry has no DNA. The CDR3 spells CASSSDFVGELFF.

This rearrangement joins TRBV18 to TRBJ1-2. This CDR3 contains 16 residues. Nucleotide data are not available. In germline, CDR1 is KGHSH, CDR2 LQKENI. The CDR3 spells CASSPFRATADYGYTF. The variable domain in full, with the rest retrieved from reference TRBV18 and TRBJ1-2, is NAGVMQNPRHLVRRRGQEARLRCSPMKGHSHVYWYRQLPEEGLKFMVYLQKENIIDESGMPKERFSAEFPKEGPSILRIQQVVRGDSAAYFCASSPFRATADYGYTFGSGTRLTVV.

This clone counts as medium-sized (0.01 to 0.1%) by frequency. V and J are TRBV5-1 and TRBJ1-2; the D call from TCRdb, TRBD1, cannot be confirmed without DNA. The CDR3 totals 15 residues. The coding DNA is unavailable. Germline lookup yields CDR1 SGHRS and CDR2 YFSETQ. CDR3 loop: CASRGAPGGIEGYTF.

By frequency, this clone is medium-sized (0.01 to 0.1%). The V call is TRBV9, the J call TRBJ1-3. From germline, CDR1 is SGDLS and CDR2 YYNGEE. The CDR3 runs to 20 residues. The entry carries no DNA sequence. The CDR3 region is CASGEKWVRGGVSSGNTIYF.

This clone is called large based on its frequency. The V and J genes are TRBV6-1 and TRBJ1-3; the D gene TCRdb calls, TRBD1, cannot be checked with no DNA. The germline V gene encodes CDR1 MNHNS and CDR2 SASEGT. CDR3 size: 16 residues. Nucleotide data are not available. CDR3 sequence: CASSAITGALETAIYF.

This clone is labeled medium-sized based on frequency. The chain couples TRBV10-2 to TRBJ1-4. The CDR3 sequence is 15 residues long. No coding sequence is recorded. Germline V lookup: CDR1 WSHSY, CDR2 SAAADI. This chain's CDR3 is CASSESRTGNEKLFF.

In terms of frequency, this clone is medium-sized (0.01 to 0.1%). The chain uses TRBV28 and TRBJ2-7; TCRdb returns TRBD1, unconfirmable since there is no DNA. Germline lookup yields CDR1 MDHEN and CDR2 SYDVKM. The CDR3 contains 12 residues. No DNA was logged. The CDR3 reads CASTRDNYEQYF.

In terms of frequency, this clone is large (0.1 to 1%). The chain couples TRBV30 to TRBJ1-3; the TRBD1 assignment by TCRdb is unverifiable without DNA. The CDR3 has 14 amino acids. The DNA is unrecorded. CDR1 is GTSNPN, CDR2 SVGIG, per germline (reference sequence). The CDR3: CAWSPGNSGNTIYF.

This clone is identified as medium-sized from frequency. This sequence joins TRBV5-6 and TRBJ1-6. Germline V lookup: CDR1 SGHDT, CDR2 YYEEEE. CDR3 length: 14 residues. The protein alone is recorded here. CDR3 sequence reads: CASSLEGFNSPLHF.

This clone is medium-sized by frequency. The chain combines TRBV5-6 with TRBJ2-4. This CDR3 spans 14 amino acids. No DNA sequence is on record. Germline CDR1 reads SGHDT; CDR2 reads YYEEEE. The CDR3 region is CASSLRIAKNIQYF.

By frequency, this clone registers medium-sized. The chain employs TRBV5-1 and TRBJ1-1. The CDR3 has 16 residues. Only the protein sequence is given. CDR1 and CDR2 from the germline V gene are SGHRS and YFSETQ. CDR3 region: CASSLGSGGIRTEAFF. The full variable domain, in which reference TRBV5-1 and TRBJ1-1 provide the parts outside the CDR3, is KAGVTQTPRYLIKTRGQQVTLSCSPISGHRSVSWYQQTPGQGLQFLFEYFSETQRNKGNFPGRFSGRQFSNSRSEMNVSTLELGDSALYLCASSLGSGGIRTEAFFGQGTRLTVV.

This clone is called medium-sized based on its frequency. This chain links TRBV6-4 with TRBJ2-3. Germline V gives CDR1 MRHNA, CDR2 SNTAGT. The CDR3 length is 14 residues. The nucleotide record is missing. The CDR3 is CASSDKARTDTQYF.

The rearrangement links TRBV6-1 to TRBJ2-3; the D gene TCRdb calls, TRBD2, cannot be checked with no DNA. The CDR3 runs 17 residues. No DNA appears here. The germline V gene encodes CDR1 MNHNS and CDR2 SASEGT. The CDR3 spells CASSDRLALTYTDTQYF.

Considering frequency, this clone is large (0.1 to 1%). This chain joins TRBV4-1 and TRBJ2-1; TCRdb indicates TRBD2, and absent DNA this call remains unverified. This CDR3 region has 16 residues. DNA is not on record. Germline V lookup: CDR1 MGHRA, CDR2 YSYEKL. CDR3 in amino acids: CASSPNTGLAGDEQFF.

V usage is TRBV4-1 and J usage is TRBJ2-1. The CDR3 has 17 residues. The DNA is unrecorded. Germline values: CDR1 MGHRA, CDR2 YSYEKL. This chain's CDR3 is CASSQDPPPPTSNEQFF.

Its frequency marks this clone as medium-sized (0.01 to 0.1%). The chain has TRBV19 and TRBJ2-5; TCRdb lists TRBD1, though no DNA is available to test this call. CDR3 length equals 13 residues. DNA was not recorded. Germline CDR1 and CDR2: LNHDA and SQIVND (reference sequence). CDR3 sequence: CASRQGSMETQYF.

This clone is called medium-sized based on its frequency. The chain has TRBV7-9 and TRBJ2-6; the TCRdb D gene call, TRBD2, has no DNA to confirm it. This CDR3 has 15 amino acids. This entry has no DNA. Germline V gene sequence: CDR1 SEHNR, CDR2 FQNEAQ (reference sequence). This CDR3 is CASSFSGSGANVLTF.

This clone counts as medium-sized by frequency. The rearrangement joins TRBV23-1 to TRBJ1-5. TRBV23-1 is placed among ORFs of uncertain function. The CDR3 has 15 amino acids. Only the protein sequence is given. The CDR3 sequence: CASSPRLLSNQPQHF.

According to its frequency, this clone is large (0.1 to 1%). The genes are TRBV18 and TRBJ1-4; there is no DNA to check the TCRdb D call of TRBD1. Germline loops: CDR1 KGHSH, CDR2 LQKENI. This CDR3 has 17 amino acids. DNA was not recorded. This CDR3 is CASSPLPRTGGSEKLFF.

This clone shows up as medium-sized (0.01 to 0.1%) by frequency. The CDR3 protein is CASSTPRTGERNTIYF. The chain joins TRBV19 to TRBJ1-3; TCRdb selects TRBD1, and the lack of DNA leaves this call unchecked. CDR3 length: 16 amino acids. The coding DNA is unavailable. Germline V gives CDR1 LNHDA, CDR2 SQIVND (reference sequence).

This clone is classed as large (0.1 to 1%) by frequency. This chain connects TRBV5-1 to TRBJ1-4; TCRdb lists TRBD1, though no DNA is available to test this call. Germline V CDR1 and CDR2: SGHRS, YFSETQ. CDR3 length equals 15 residues. No DNA has been recorded. The CDR3 protein is CASSLRQGADEKLFF.

This clone registers medium-sized by frequency. The chain recombines TRBV7-2 with TRBJ1-5; TCRdb picks TRBD1, but there is no DNA to check that call. The CDR3 consists of 13 residues. No DNA sequence was recorded. Germline-derived CDR1 and CDR2 are SGHTA and FQGNSA. The CDR3: CASSLTVNQPQHF.